The clone carrying this T cell receptor (beta chain) came up a few times. This entry belongs to a study of blood T cell repertoires in COVID-19. The overall study: Specimens from acute and convalescent COVID-19 originated in the United States, Italy and Spain.

Per the authors' pipeline: Amplifying reference gene primers gave estimates of nucleated cell counts. Measured with immunoSEQ multiplex PCR; TCRdb has only the in-frame clones, and not every one. V and J calls and clone size follow that table, whereas D and trimming were derived from the DNA. Of roughly 61,000 clones detected, about 84% appear once; the ten largest clones hold roughly 4.7%. From germline, CDR1 is SGHRS and CDR2 YFSETQ. Trimming at V came to 2 bases and at J to 8 bases, leaving 13 bases not matched to a gene. The CDR3 spans 16 residues. Sequencing was carried out using peripheral blood. This chain joins TRBV5-1 and TRBJ1-2, with TRBD1 identical over 9 bases. The sequence derives from a man aged 40-49 years with active COVID-19. This chain's CDR3 is CASSFLRQGVGEGYTF. CDR3 bases: TGCGCCAGCAGCTTCCTCCGACAGGGGGTAGGAGAAGGCTACACCTTC.